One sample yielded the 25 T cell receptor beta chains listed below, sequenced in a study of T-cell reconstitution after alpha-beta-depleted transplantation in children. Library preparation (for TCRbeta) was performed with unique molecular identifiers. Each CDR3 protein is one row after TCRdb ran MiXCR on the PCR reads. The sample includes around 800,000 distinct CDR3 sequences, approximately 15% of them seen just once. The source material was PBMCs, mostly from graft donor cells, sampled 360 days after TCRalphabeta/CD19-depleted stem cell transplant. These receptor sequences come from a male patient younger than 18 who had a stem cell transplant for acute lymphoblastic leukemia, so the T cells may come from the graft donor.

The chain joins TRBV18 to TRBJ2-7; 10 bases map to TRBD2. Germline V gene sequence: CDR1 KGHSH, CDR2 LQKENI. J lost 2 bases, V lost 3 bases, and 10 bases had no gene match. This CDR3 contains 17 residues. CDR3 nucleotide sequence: TGTGCCAGCTCACCGGTTGGTCGGCTAGCGGGAGCCTACGAGCAGTACTTC. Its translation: CASSPVGRLAGAYEQYF.

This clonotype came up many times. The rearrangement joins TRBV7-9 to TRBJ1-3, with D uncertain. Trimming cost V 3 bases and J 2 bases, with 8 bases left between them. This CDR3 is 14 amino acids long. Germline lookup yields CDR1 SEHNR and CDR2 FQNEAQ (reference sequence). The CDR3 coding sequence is TGTGCCAGCAGCTTGGGAACGCCTGGAAACACCATATATTTT. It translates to CASSLGTPGNTIYF. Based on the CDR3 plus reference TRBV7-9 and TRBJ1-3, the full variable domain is DTGVSQNPRHKITKRGQNVTFRCDPISEHNRLYWYRQTLGQGPEFLTYFQNEAQLEKSRLLSDRFSAERPKGSFSTLEIQRTEQGDSAMYLCASSLGTPGNTIYFGEGSWLTVV.

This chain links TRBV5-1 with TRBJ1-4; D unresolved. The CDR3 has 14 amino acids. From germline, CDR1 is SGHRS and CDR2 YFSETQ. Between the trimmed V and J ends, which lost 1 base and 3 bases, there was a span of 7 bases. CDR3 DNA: TGCGCCAGCAGCTTGCGGAGCCCTAATGAAAAACTGTTTTTT. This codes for CASSLRSPNEKLFF.

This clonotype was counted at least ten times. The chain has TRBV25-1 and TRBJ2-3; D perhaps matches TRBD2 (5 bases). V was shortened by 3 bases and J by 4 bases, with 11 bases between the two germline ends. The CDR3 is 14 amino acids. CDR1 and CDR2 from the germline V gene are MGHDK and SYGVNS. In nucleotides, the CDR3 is TGTGCCAGCAGTGACCCTCGAGGGCCAGATACGCAGTATTTT. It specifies CASSDPRGPDTQYF.

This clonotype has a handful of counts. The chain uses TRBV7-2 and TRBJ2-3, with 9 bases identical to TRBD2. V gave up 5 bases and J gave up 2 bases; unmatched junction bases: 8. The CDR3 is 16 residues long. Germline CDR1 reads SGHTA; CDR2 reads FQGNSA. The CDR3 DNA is TGTGCCAGCAGCCCTCCGGGACTAGCCTACACAGATACGCAGTATTTT. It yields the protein CASSPPGLAYTDTQYF.

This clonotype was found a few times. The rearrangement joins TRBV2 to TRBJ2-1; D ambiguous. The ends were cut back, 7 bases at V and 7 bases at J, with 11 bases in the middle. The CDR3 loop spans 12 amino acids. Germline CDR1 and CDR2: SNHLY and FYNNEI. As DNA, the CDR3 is TGTGCCAGCATCGGGCTCGGTAATGAGCAGTTCTTC. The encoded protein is CASIGLGNEQFF.

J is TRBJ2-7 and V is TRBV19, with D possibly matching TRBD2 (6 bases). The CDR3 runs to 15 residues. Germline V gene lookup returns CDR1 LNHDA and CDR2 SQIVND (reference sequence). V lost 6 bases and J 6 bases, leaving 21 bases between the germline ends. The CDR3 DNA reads TGTGCCAGTAGCAGAAAGGGGACTCCTGGATTCGAGCAGTACTTC. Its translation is CASSRKGTPGFEQYF. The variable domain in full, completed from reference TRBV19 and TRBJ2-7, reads DGGITQSPKYLFRKEGQNVTLSCEQNLNHDAMYWYRQDPGQGLRLIYYSQIVNDFQKGDIAEGYSVSREKKESFPLTVTSAQKNPTAFYLCASSRKGTPGFEQYFGPGTRLTVT.

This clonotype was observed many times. The CDR3 coding sequence is TGTGCCAGCAGTGACCCAGGGGGCACTGAAGCTTTCTTT. Translation gives CASSDPGGTEAFF. The rearrangement joins TRBV6-1 to TRBJ1-1, with 7 bases identical to TRBD1. This CDR3 has 13 amino acids. The J segment lost 4 bases and the V segment lost 3 bases, leaving 2 bases of the junction unmatched. Germline-derived CDR1 and CDR2 are MNHNS and SASEGT.

The CDR3 DNA is TGTGCCAGCAGTTTACACGGGGTGGCCGGGAACAATGAGCAGTTCTTC. This translates into CASSLHGVAGNNEQFF. The chain joins TRBV12-3 or TRBV12-4 to TRBJ2-1; D possibly corresponds to TRBD2 (5 bases). V dropped 2 bases and J dropped 5 bases, with 16 bases sitting between them. The CDR3 is 16 amino acids.

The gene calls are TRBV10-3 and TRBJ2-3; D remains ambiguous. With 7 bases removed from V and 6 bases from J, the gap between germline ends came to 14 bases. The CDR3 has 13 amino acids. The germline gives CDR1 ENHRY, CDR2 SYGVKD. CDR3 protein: CAIKGLLEDTQYF. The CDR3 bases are TGTGCCATCAAGGGCCTCTTAGAGGATACGCAGTATTTT.

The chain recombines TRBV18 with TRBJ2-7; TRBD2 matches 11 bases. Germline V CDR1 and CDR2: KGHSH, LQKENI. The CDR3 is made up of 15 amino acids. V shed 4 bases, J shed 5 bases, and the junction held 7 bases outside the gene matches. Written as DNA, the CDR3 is TGTGCCAGCTCACAACTAGCGGGAGTCCCTAACGAGCAGTACTTC. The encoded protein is CASSQLAGVPNEQYF.

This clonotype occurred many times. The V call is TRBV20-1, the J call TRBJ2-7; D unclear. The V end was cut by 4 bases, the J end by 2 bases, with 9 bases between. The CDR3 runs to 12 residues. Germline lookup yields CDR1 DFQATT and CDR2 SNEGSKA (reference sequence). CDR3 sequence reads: CSANRETYEQYF. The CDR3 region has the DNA TGCAGTGCTAATAGGGAAACCTACGAGCAGTACTTC.

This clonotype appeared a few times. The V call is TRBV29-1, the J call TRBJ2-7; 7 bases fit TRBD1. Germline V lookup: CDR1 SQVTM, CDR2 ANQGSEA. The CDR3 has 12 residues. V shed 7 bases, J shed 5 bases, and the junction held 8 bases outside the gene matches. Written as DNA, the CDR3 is TGCAGCGCCGTAAGGGACAGCCACGAGCAGTACTTC. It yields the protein CSAVRDSHEQYF.

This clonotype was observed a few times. CDR3 DNA: TGCGCCAGCAGCTTGGCGGCGGGAGGTTCCCAAGAGACCCAGTACTTC. Amino acid sequence: CASSLAAGGSQETQYF. V and J are TRBV5-1 and TRBJ2-5; 8 positions match TRBD2. V was pared by 0 bases and J by 1 base, with 5 bases of the junction left unmatched. The length of the CDR3 is 16 residues. Germline V gene lookup returns CDR1 SGHRS and CDR2 YFSETQ.

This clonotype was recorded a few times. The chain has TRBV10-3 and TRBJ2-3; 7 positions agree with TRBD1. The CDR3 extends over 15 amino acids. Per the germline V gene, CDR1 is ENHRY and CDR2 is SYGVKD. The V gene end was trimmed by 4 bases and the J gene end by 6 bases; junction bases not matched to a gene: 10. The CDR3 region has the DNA TGTGCCATCAGTGGACAGGGCCTTAGTAGGGATACGCAGTATTTT. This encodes CAISGQGLSRDTQYF.

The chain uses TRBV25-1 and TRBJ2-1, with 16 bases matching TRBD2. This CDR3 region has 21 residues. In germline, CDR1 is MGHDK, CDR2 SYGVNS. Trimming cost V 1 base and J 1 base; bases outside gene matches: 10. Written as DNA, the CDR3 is TGTGCCAGCAGTGAATGGAGGGGACTAGCGGGAGGGCGAAATTCCTACAATGAGCAGTTCTTC. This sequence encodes CASSEWRGLAGGRNSYNEQFF.

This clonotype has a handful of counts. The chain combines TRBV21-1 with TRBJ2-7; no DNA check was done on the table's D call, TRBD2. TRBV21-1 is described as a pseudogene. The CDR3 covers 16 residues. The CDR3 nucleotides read TGTGCCAGCAGCAAAGGGGCCGGGACTTTGGGCTACGAGCAGTACTTC. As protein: CASSKGAGTLGYEQYF.

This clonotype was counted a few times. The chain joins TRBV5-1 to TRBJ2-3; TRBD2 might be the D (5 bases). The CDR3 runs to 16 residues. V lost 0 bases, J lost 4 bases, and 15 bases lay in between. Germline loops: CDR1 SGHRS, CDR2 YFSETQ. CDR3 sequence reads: CASSLGTEYGADTQYF. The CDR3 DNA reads TGCGCCAGCAGCTTGGGAACGGAGTACGGGGCAGATACGCAGTATTTT. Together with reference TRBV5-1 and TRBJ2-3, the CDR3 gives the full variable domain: KAGVTQTPRYLIKTRGQQVTLSCSPISGHRSVSWYQQTPGQGLQFLFEYFSETQRNKGNFPGRFSGRQFSNSRSEMNVSTLELGDSALYLCASSLGTEYGADTQYFGPGTRLTVL.

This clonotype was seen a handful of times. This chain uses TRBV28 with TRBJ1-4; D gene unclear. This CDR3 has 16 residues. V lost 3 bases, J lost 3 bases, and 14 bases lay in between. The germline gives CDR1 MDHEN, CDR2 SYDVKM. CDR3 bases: TGTGCCAGCAGTTTCCCCCCCGGTTGGTCTAATGAAAAACTGTTTTTT. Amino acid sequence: CASSFPPGWSNEKLFF.

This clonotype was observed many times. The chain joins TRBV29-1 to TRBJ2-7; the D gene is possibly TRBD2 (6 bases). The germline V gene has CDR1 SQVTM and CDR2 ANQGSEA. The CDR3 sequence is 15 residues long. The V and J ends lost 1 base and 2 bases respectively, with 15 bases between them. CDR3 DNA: TGCAGCGTTGAAGGGGACTTGGTGGGTCCCTACGAGCAGTACTTC. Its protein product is CSVEGDLVGPYEQYF.

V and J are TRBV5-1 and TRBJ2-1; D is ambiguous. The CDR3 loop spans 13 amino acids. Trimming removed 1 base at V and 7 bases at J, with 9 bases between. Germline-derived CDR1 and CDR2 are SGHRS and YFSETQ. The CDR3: CASSLLVRNEQFF. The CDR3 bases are TGCGCCAGCAGCTTGCTAGTCCGAAATGAGCAGTTCTTC.

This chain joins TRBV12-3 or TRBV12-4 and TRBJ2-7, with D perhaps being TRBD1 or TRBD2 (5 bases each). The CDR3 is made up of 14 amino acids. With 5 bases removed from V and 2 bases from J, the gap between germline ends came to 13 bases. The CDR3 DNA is TGTGCCAGCAGTCGAGGACCGGGACCCTACGAGCAGTACTTC. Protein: CASSRGPGPYEQYF.

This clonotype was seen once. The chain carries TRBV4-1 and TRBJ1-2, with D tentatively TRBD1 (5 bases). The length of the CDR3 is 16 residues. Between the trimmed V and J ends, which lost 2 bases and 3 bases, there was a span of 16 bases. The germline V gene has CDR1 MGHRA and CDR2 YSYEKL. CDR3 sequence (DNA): TGCGCCAGCAGCCAACCCCTCGGGACGGACGACTATGGCTACACCTTC. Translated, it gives CASSQPLGTDDYGYTF.

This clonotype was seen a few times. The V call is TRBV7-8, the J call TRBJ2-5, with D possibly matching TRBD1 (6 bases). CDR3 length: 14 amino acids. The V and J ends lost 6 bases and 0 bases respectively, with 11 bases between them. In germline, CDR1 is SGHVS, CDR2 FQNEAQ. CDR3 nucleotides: TGTGCCAGCAGGGGCGGACAGAACCAAGAGACCCAGTACTTC. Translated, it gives CASRGGQNQETQYF.

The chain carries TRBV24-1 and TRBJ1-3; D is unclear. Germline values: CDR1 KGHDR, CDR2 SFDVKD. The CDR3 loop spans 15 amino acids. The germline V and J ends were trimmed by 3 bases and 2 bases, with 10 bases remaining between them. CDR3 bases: TGTGCCACCAGTGATCCAAGAGGAACTGGAAACACCATATATTTT. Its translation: CATSDPRGTGNTIYF.